This T cell receptor (beta chain) stems from a study of T cell responses to AZD1222 COVID-19 vaccine. CDR1 is MGHRA and CDR2 is YSYEKL in the germline V gene. Losses at the gene ends were 3 bases for V and 3 bases for J; bases not matched to a gene: 4. The CDR3 is 14 residues long. General study results and limits: Clonal diversity was possibly underestimated; the donors were predominantly white British and more often female.

TCRdb's copy holds only in-frame clones and misses some; the assay was immunoSEQ multiplex PCR. This repertoire shows tens of thousands of clones, around 90% found once; its top ten account for roughly 4.9%. A remark on this clone: Its specificity is not known.

Pooling was applied to second doses at about 4 or about 12 weeks. Sequenced material: peripheral blood, taken 28 days after the second AZD1222 dose. The chain combines TRBV4-1 with TRBJ2-7; 8 bases are a match to TRBD1. This clonotype was sampled from an adult who received the AZD1222 COVID-19 vaccine. The CDR3 is CASSQGGTGYEQYF. DNA of the CDR3: TGCGCCAGCAGCCAGGGTGGGACAGGCTACGAGCAGTACTTC.